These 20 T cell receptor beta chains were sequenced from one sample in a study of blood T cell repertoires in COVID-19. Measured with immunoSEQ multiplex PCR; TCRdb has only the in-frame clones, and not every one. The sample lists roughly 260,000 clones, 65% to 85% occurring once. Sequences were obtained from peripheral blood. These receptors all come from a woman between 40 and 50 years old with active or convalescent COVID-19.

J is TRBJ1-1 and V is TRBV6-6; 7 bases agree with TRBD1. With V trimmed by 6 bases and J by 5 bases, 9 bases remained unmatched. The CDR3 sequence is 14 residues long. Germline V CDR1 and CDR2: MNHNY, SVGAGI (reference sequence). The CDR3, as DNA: TGTGCCAGCAGCCTTGACAGGGAAGGGACTGAAGCTTTCTTT. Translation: CASSLDREGTEAFF.

The CDR3 DNA is TGTGCCAGCAGCAGACGAGGGCCCCGGAACACTGAAGCTTTCTTT. It codes for CASSRRGPRNTEAFF. J is TRBJ1-1 and V is TRBV9; D is ambiguous. The CDR3 spans 15 residues. Per the germline V gene, CDR1 is SGDLS and CDR2 is YYNGEE. Trimming removed 4 bases from V and 1 base from J, with 14 bases in between.

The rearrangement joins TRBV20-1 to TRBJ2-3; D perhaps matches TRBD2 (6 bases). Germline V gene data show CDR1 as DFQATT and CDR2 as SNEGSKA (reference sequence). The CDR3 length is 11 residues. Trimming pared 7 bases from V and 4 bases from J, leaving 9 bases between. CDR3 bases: TGCAGTGGCGGGACCCCAGATACGCAGTATTTT. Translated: CSGGTPDTQYF.

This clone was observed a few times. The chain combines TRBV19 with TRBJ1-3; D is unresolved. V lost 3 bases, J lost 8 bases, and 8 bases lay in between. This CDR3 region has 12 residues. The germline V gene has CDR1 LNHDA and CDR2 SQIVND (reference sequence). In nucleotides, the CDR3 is TGTGCCAGTAGTATGCGCGAGGACACCATATATTTT. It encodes CASSMREDTIYF.

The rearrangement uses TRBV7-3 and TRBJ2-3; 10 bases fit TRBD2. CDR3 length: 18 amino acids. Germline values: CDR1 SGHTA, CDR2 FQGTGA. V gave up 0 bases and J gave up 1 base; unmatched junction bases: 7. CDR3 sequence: CASSLTRGLAGGTDTQYF. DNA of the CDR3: TGTGCCAGCAGCTTAACGCGGGGGCTAGCGGGGGGCACAGATACGCAGTATTTT.

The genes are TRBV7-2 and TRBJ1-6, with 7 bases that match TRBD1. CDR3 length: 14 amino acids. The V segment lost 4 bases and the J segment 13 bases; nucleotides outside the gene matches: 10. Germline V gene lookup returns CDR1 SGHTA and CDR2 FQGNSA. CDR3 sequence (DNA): TGTGCCAGCAGCTCCGGGACAGTCTTCGCGCCCCTCCACTTT. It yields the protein CASSSGTVFAPLHF.

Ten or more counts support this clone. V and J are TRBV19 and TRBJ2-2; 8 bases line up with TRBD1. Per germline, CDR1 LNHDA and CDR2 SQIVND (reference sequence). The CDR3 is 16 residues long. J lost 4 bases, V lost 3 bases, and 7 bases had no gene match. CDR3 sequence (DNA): TGTGCCAGTAGTATGAACTGGGACAGGTTCACCGGGGAGCTGTTTTTT. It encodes CASSMNWDRFTGELFF.

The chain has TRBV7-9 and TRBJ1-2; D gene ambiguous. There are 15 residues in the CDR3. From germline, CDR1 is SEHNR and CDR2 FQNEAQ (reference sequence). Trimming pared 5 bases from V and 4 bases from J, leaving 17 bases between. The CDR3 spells CASSLRGLRGYGYTF. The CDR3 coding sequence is TGTGCCAGCAGCCTACGAGGGCTTCGGGGCTATGGCTACACCTTC.

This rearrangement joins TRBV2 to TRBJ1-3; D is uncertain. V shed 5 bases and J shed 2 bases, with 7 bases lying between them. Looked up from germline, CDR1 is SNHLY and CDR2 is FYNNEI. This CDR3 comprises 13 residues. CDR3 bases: TGTGCCAGCAGTTGGGCCCCTGGAAACACCATATATTTT. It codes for CASSWAPGNTIYF.

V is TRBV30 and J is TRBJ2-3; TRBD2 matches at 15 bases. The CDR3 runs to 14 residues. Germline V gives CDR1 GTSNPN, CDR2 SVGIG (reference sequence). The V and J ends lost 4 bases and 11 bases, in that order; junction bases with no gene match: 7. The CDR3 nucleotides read TGTGCCTGGACCGGGACTAGCGGGGGGTTGGGGCAGTATTTT. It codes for CAWTGTSGGLGQYF.

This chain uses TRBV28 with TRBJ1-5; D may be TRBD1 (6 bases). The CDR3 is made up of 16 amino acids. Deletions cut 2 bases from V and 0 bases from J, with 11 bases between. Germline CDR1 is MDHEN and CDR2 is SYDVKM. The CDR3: CASSLETGDSNQPQHF. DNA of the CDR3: TGTGCCAGCAGTTTAGAGACAGGAGATAGCAATCAGCCCCAGCATTTT. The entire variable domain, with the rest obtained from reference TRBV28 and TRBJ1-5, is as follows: DVKVTQSSRYLVKRTGEKVFLECVQDMDHENMFWYRQDPGLGLRLIYFSYDVKMKEKGDIPEGYSVSREKKERFSLILESASTNQTSMYLCASSLETGDSNQPQHFGDGTRLSIL.

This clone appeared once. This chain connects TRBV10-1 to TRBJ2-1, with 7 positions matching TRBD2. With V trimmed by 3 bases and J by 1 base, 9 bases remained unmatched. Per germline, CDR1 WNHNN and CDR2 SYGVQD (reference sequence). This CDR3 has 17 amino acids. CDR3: CASSDSYGGNSYNEQFF. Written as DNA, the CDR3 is TGCGCCAGCAGTGATAGTTACGGGGGGAATTCCTACAATGAGCAGTTCTTC.

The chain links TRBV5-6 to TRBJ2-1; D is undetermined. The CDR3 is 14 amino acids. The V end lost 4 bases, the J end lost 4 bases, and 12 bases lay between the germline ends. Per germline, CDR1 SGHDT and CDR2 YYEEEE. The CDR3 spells CASSTSARYNEQFF. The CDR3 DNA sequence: TGTGCCAGCAGCACCTCCGCTAGGTACAATGAGCAGTTCTTC.

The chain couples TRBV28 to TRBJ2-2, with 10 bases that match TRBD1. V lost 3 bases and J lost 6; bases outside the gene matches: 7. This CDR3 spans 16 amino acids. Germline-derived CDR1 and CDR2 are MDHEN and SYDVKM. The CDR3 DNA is TGTGCCAGCAGTTTGGGGACAGGGGTTTTCGCCGGGGAGCTGTTTTTT. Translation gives CASSLGTGVFAGELFF.

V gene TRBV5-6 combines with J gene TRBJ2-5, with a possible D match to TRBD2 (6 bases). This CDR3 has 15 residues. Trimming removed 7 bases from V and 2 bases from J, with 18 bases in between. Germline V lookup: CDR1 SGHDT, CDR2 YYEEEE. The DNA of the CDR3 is TGTGCCAGCTTCCCCACCCGGGGGAAGCAAGAGACCCAGTACTTC. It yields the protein CASFPTRGKQETQYF.

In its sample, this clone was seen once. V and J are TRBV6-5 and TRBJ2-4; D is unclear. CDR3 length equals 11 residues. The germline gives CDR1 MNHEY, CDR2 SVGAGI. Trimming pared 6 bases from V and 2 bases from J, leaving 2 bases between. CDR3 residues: CASSSKNIQYF. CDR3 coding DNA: TGTGCCAGCAGCTCCAAAAACATTCAGTACTTC.

The CDR3 is CASSPRRTSGGLEDTQYF. Here the CDR3 DNA reads TGCGCCAGCAGCCCTCGCCGGACTAGCGGGGGGCTTGAAGATACGCAGTATTTT. The gene calls are TRBV4-1 and TRBJ2-3; 14 nucleotides line up with TRBD2. This CDR3 spans 18 amino acids. The V gene's germline CDR1 is MGHRA and CDR2 YSYEKL. V lost 4 bases, J lost 5 bases, and 11 bases stayed unmatched.

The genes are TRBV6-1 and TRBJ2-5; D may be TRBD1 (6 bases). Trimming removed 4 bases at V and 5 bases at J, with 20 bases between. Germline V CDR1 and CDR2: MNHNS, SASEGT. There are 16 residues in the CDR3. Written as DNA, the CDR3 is TGTGCCAGCAGTGGATACTTACAGGGCCGAATGGAGACCCAGTACTTC. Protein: CASSGYLQGRMETQYF.

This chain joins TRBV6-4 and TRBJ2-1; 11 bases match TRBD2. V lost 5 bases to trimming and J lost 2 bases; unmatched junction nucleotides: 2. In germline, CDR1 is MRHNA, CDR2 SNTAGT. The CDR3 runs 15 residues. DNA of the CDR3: TGTGCCAGCAGTCTAGCGGGGGGAACCTACAATGAGCAGTTCTTC. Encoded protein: CASSLAGGTYNEQFF.

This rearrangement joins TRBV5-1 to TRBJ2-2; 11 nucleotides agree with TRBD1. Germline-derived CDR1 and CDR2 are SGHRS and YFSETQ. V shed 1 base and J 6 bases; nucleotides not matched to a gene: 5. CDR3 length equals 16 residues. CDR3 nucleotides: TGCGCCAGCAGCTTGTTCGGACAGGGGGCGGCCGGGGAGCTGTTTTTT. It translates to CASSLFGQGAAGELFF.